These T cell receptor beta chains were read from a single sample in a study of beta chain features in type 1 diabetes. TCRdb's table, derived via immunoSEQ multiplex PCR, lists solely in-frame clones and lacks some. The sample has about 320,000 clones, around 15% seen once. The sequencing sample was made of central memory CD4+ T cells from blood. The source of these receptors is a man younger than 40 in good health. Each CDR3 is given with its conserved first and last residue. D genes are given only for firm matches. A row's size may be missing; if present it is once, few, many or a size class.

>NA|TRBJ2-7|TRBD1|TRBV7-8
TGTGCCAGCAGCCCAGGACAGGGACTCCTCTCCTACGAGCAGTACTTC
CASSPGQGLLSYEQYF
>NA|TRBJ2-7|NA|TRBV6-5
TGTGCCAGCAGCGGGAATTTTGAGCAGTACTTC
CASSGNFEQYF
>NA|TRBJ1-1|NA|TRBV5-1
TGCGCCAGCAGCTTGGACTGGTGGAGAGATAGCTCTTTT
CASSLDWWRDSSF
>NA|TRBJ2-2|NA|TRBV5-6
TGTGCCAGCAGCCGGGACCCGACAGCCGCGAACACCGGGGAGCTGTTTTTT
CASSRDPTAANTGELFF
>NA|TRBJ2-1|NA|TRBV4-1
TGCGCCAGCGCGCCGGGGCTCTCCTACAATGAGCAGTTCTTC
CASAPGLSYNEQFF
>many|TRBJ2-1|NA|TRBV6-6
TGTGCCAGCACCGACGGGAGAGGGCAGTTCTTC
CASTDGRGQFF
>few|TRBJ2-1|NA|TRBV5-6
TGTGCCAGCAGCTTGGGCCTGTCCTACAATGAGCAGTTCTTC
CASSLGLSYNEQFF
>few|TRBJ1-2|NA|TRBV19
TGTGCCAGTACTGGCGGGGATGGCGGCTACACCTTC
CASTGGDGGYTF
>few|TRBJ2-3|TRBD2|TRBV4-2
TGTGCCAGCAGCCAAGTAGCGGGGGGTGGCACAGATACGCAGTATTTT
CASSQVAGGGTDTQYF
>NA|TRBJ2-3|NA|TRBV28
TGTGCCAGCAGTTTATTGAGGGATACGCAGTATTTT
CASSLLRDTQYF